Shown below are 30 T cell receptor beta chains from a single sample sequenced in a study of graft-versus-host responses after intestinal transplantation. Data came from immunoSEQ multiplex PCR; TCRdb stores just in-frame clones and leaves some out. Here the sample spans around 97,000 clones, roughly 93% being singletons. The antigens these receptors bind are not known. Source: unstimulated CD8+ T cells sorted from spleen or lymph node cells, taken before intestinal transplant. These receptors were collected from a human donor who received an intestinal transplant.

This CDR3 reads CASSLLGAYEQYF. CDR3 in DNA: TGTGCCAGCAGTTTGCTTGGGGCGTACGAGCAGTACTTC. The chain employs TRBV28 and TRBJ2-7; perhaps TRBD1 as D (5 bases). Germline values: CDR1 MDHEN, CDR2 SYDVKM. This CDR3 has 13 residues. The germline V and J ends were trimmed by 3 bases and 4 bases, with 10 bases remaining between them.

The V and J genes are TRBV25-1 and TRBJ1-1; TRBD1 is a possible D gene (6 bases). The CDR3 sequence is 13 residues long. Trimming stripped 6 bases from V and 2 bases from J, with 10 bases between. Germline assignment: CDR1 MGHDK and CDR2 SYGVNS. This chain's CDR3 is CASSGGENTEAFF. The CDR3 region has the DNA TGTGCCAGCAGCGGGGGCGAAAACACTGAAGCTTTCTTT.

The chain couples TRBV5-6 to TRBJ2-1; no reliable D call. This CDR3 spans 14 amino acids. Trimming shortened V by 0 bases and J by 9 bases, and 13 bases separated the two germline ends. The V gene's germline CDR1 is SGHDT and CDR2 YYEEEE. CDR3 coding DNA: TGTGCCAGCAGCTTGGTCGGACGTGGCTTTGAGCAGTTCTTC. Translation: CASSLVGRGFEQFF. The full variable domain, with the rest looked up from reference TRBV5-6 and TRBJ2-1, is DAGVTQSPTHLIKTRGQQVTLRCSPKSGHDTVSWYQQALGQGPQFIFQYYEEEERQRGNFPDRFSGHQFPNYSSELNVNALLLGDSALYLCASSLVGRGFEQFFGPGTRLTVL.

The chain's CDR3 is CASSLTGYANTGELFF. CDR3 in DNA: TGTGCCAGCAGCTTGACGGGCTACGCGAACACCGGGGAGCTGTTTTTT. The V and J genes are TRBV5-4 and TRBJ2-2; unclear D gene. The V gene lost 1 base and the J gene lost 0 bases, with 10 bases spanning the gap. The CDR3 spans 16 residues. The germline gives CDR1 SGHNT, CDR2 YYREEE (reference sequence).

The chain has TRBV11-3 and TRBJ2-5, with D possibly being TRBD1 or TRBD2 (5 bases each). CDR1 SGHNT and CDR2 YENEEA come from the germline V gene. V was pared by 6 bases and J by 7 bases, with 18 bases between. The CDR3 runs to 14 residues. CDR3 protein: CASSDPGLGRTQYF. For the CDR3, the DNA is TGTGCCAGCAGTGACCCGGGCTTGGGACGGACCCAGTACTTC.

The chain uses TRBV2 and TRBJ2-1, with a weak D call TRBD1 (6 bases). The CDR3 spans 13 residues. V was clipped by 7 bases and J by 15 bases, with 22 bases between them. Germline V CDR1 and CDR2: SNHLY, FYNNEI. CDR3 region: CASMESGTQSRFF. The CDR3 coding sequence is TGTGCCAGCATGGAGTCGGGGACACAAAGTCGGTTCTTC.

This rearrangement joins TRBV7-9 to TRBJ1-2; no clear D gene. V lost 7 bases to trimming and J lost 4 bases, with 7 bases between them. The CDR3 has 11 residues. Germline assignment: CDR1 SEHNR and CDR2 FQNEAQ (reference sequence). DNA of the CDR3: TGTGCCAGCAACTCGGTCTATGGCTACACCTTC. It specifies CASNSVYGYTF.

The chain combines TRBV5-3 with TRBJ2-5; TRBD2 matches at 7 bases. TRBV5-3 is placed among ORFs of uncertain function. Germline trimming cut 5 bases from V and 5 bases from J; bases unmatched to any gene: 12. The CDR3 runs to 15 residues. For the CDR3, the DNA is TGTGCCAGAAGGCCTGGGGGGGGAGTTTGGGAGACCCAGTACTTC. Translated: CARRPGGGVWETQYF.

V gene TRBV29-1 combines with J gene TRBJ1-1; 7 bases line up with TRBD1. This CDR3 is 12 amino acids long. After removal of 5 bases from V and 8 bases from J, the junction contained 8 bases not matched to a gene. CDR1 and CDR2 from the germline V gene are SQVTM and ANQGSEA. CDR3 coding DNA: TGCAGCGTTAAGGTGAGGGGGCCCGAAGCTTTCTTT. Encoded protein: CSVKVRGPEAFF.

The chain joins TRBV5-4 to TRBJ1-2, with D tentatively TRBD1 (6 bases). V dropped 0 bases and J dropped 10 bases, with 13 bases sitting between them. The V gene's germline CDR1 is SGHNT and CDR2 YYREEE (reference sequence). The CDR3 runs to 13 residues. The CDR3 sequence is CASSLEQGGPYTF. The DNA for the CDR3 is TGTGCCAGCAGCTTGGAGCAAGGGGGTCCCTACACCTTC. The complete variable domain, with remaining parts taken from reference TRBV5-4 and TRBJ1-2, reads ETGVTQSPTHLIKTRGQQVTLRCSSQSGHNTVSWYQQALGQGPQFIFQYYREEENGRGNFPPRFSGLQFPNYSSELNVNALELDDSALYLCASSLEQGGPYTFGSGTRLTVV.

The V and J genes are TRBV19 and TRBJ2-1; the D call may be TRBD1 or TRBD2 (5 bases each). This CDR3 comprises 14 residues. Trimming took 5 bases from V and 8 from J, leaving 16 bases between them. Germline V lookup: CDR1 LNHDA, CDR2 SQIVND (reference sequence). CDR3 nucleotide sequence: TGTGCCAGTAGTCCCCTCCCCTGGGACGATGAGCAGTTCTTC. Amino acid sequence: CASSPLPWDDEQFF.

The DNA for the CDR3 is TGTGCCAGTGGGGGGTTGACTTACAGGCGCCCGAGGAATCAGCCCCAGCATTTT. It translates to CASGGLTYRRPRNQPQHF. The gene calls are TRBV19 and TRBJ1-5, with D perhaps matching TRBD1 (5 bases). The CDR3 runs 18 residues. The germline V gene encodes CDR1 LNHDA and CDR2 SQIVND (reference sequence). The V gene lost 8 bases and the J gene lost 4 bases, with 27 bases spanning the gap. Variable domain in full (rest from reference TRBV19 and TRBJ1-5): DGGITQSPKYLFRKEGQNVTLSCEQNLNHDAMYWYRQDPGQGLRLIYYSQIVNDFQKGDIAEGYSVSREKKESFPLTVTSAQKNPTAFYLCASGGLTYRRPRNQPQHFGDGTRLSIL.

The chain joins TRBV6-5 to TRBJ1-5, with TRBD1 matching 7 bases. Germline values: CDR1 MNHEY, CDR2 SVGAGI. This CDR3 has 14 amino acids. V lost 6 bases to trimming and J lost 4 bases; unmatched junction nucleotides: 6. This chain's CDR3 is CASSPQQGNQPQHF. CDR3 DNA: TGTGCCAGCAGCCCGCAACAGGGGAATCAGCCCCAGCATTTT.

The rearrangement joins TRBV12-5 to TRBJ2-2, with 12 bases identical to TRBD2. V dropped 5 bases and J dropped 7; count of bases not matched to a gene: 8. This CDR3 is 16 amino acids long. Germline CDR1 is LGHNT and CDR2 is FRNRAP. The CDR3 coding sequence is TGTGCTAGTGGTCCCGGACTAGCGGGGCCTGGCGGGGAGCTGTTTTTT. It codes for CASGPGLAGPGGELFF.

The CDR3 region has the DNA TGCGCCAGCAGCTTGGGGCAGGGTGTCACTGAAGCTTTCTTT. Translated, it gives CASSLGQGVTEAFF. The V gene is TRBV5-1, the J gene TRBJ1-1; TRBD1 is a possible D gene (5 bases). V dropped 0 bases and J dropped 4 bases, with 10 bases sitting between them. Germline CDR1 and CDR2: SGHRS and YFSETQ. CDR3 length equals 14 residues.

The rearrangement links TRBV7-6 to TRBJ2-3; 11 bases align to TRBD2. The J segment lost 0 bases and the V segment lost 4 bases, leaving 9 bases of the junction unmatched. CDR3 size: 18 residues. The germline V gene encodes CDR1 SGHVS and CDR2 FNYEAQ. The CDR3 loop reads CASSSPLAGGRSTDTQYF. The DNA of the CDR3 is TGTGCCAGCAGCTCCCCCCTAGCGGGGGGCCGCAGCACAGATACGCAGTATTTT.

V and J are TRBV4-2 and TRBJ2-7; 8 nucleotides line up with TRBD2. The CDR3 runs 17 residues. V lost 1 base and J lost 0; bases outside the gene matches: 8. The germline gives CDR1 LGHNA, CDR2 YNFKEQ. The CDR3 loop is CASSQALAGGDSYEQYF. DNA of the CDR3: TGTGCCAGCAGCCAAGCGTTGGCGGGGGGTGACTCCTACGAGCAGTACTTC.

CDR3 sequence (DNA): TGTGCCAGCAGCTTGGCGGGACGGACGCAGTATTTT. This translates into CASSLAGRTQYF. This rearrangement joins TRBV5-7 to TRBJ2-3, with D perhaps given as TRBD1 or TRBD2 (5 bases each). TRBV5-7 is noted as an ORF with a role that remains uncertain. This CDR3 region has 12 residues. Trimming removed 0 bases at V and 9 bases at J, with 8 bases between.

The chain combines TRBV5-1 with TRBJ2-1, with D maybe TRBD2 (8 bases). The CDR3 contains 16 residues. V lost 2 bases and J 8 bases, leaving 20 bases between the germline ends. Germline values: CDR1 SGHRS, CDR2 YFSETQ. CDR3 coding DNA: TGCGCCAGCAGCTTCCCTTCCGGGACAGCGGGGGATGAGCAGTTCTTC. It specifies CASSFPSGTAGDEQFF.

J is TRBJ1-1 and V is TRBV5-6, with D possibly being TRBD1 (6 bases). The CDR3 has 13 residues. Germline CDR1 is SGHDT and CDR2 is YYEEEE. The V end was cut by 4 bases, the J end by 6 bases, with 13 bases between. The CDR3 protein is CASSKAGVPEAFF. CDR3 in DNA: TGTGCCAGCAGCAAGGCAGGGGTTCCTGAAGCTTTCTTT.

This chain links TRBV29-1 with TRBJ1-2; D not certain. V was clipped by 3 bases and J by 6 bases, with 11 bases between them. CDR1 and CDR2 from the germline V gene are SQVTM and ANQGSEA. The CDR3 is made up of 12 amino acids. The CDR3 is CSVDWTLDGYTF. CDR3 in DNA: TGCAGCGTTGACTGGACTCTGGATGGCTACACCTTC.

This sequence joins TRBV27 and TRBJ2-3, with D perhaps matching TRBD1 or TRBD2 (6 bases each). The length of the CDR3 is 14 residues. Germline V gene data show CDR1 as MNHEY and CDR2 as SMNVEV (reference sequence). The V end was cut by 4 bases, the J end by 6 bases, with 14 bases between. The CDR3 region is CASSSRGAADTQYF. CDR3 bases: TGTGCCAGCAGTTCTAGGGGGGCCGCGGATACGCAGTATTTT.

This clone occurred a few times. The rearrangement joins TRBV4-2 to TRBJ2-7; D tentatively fits TRBD1 or TRBD2 (6 bases each). This CDR3 comprises 15 residues. CDR1 LGHNA and CDR2 YNFKEQ come from the germline V gene. Trimming shortened V by 0 bases and J by 2 bases, and 11 bases separated the two germline ends. DNA of the CDR3: TGTGCCAGCAGCCAAGAGGAGGGGGGTGCCTACGAGCAGTACTTC. Protein: CASSQEEGGAYEQYF.

V and J are TRBV27 and TRBJ2-7; TRBD2 aligns across 9 bases. V dropped 2 bases and J dropped 3; count of bases not matched to a gene: 5. The CDR3 sequence is 15 residues long. The germline gives CDR1 MNHEY, CDR2 SMNVEV (reference sequence). CDR3: CASSLQVAGVYEQYF. CDR3 DNA sequence: TGTGCCAGCAGTTTACAGGTAGCGGGGGTCTACGAGCAGTACTTC.

This chain connects TRBV7-9 to TRBJ2-6; D not resolved. The CDR3 is 15 amino acids. Germline CDR1 and CDR2: SEHNR and FQNEAQ (reference sequence). V dropped 4 bases and J dropped 4 bases, with 11 bases sitting between them. The CDR3 coding sequence is TGTGCCAGCAGCTGGGCTGGTGACGGGGCCAACGTCCTGACTTTC. This gives the protein CASSWAGDGANVLTF. Full variable domain (remainder filled in from reference TRBV7-9 and TRBJ2-6): DTGVSQNPRHKITKRGQNVTFRCDPISEHNRLYWYRQTLGQGPEFLTYFQNEAQLEKSRLLSDRFSAERPKGSFSTLEIQRTEQGDSAMYLCASSWAGDGANVLTFGAGSRLTVL.

To note about this clone: An end of the junction differs from the germline gene, which may be a read error. This sequence joins TRBV7-9 and TRBJ1-4; 9 bases match TRBD1. Germline CDR1 reads SEHNR; CDR2 reads FQNEAQ (reference sequence). The CDR3 is made up of 15 amino acids. Here the CDR3 reads CASSQPGTGREKLLF. For the CDR3, the DNA is TGTGCCAGCAGCCAACCCGGGACAGGGAGGGAAAAACTGCTTTTT.

The V and J genes are TRBV10-3 and TRBJ2-3; D might be TRBD1 (6 bases). Germline V gene lookup returns CDR1 ENHRY and CDR2 SYGVKD. The CDR3 length is 15 residues. The ends were cut back, 6 bases at V and 2 bases at J, with 15 bases in the middle. The CDR3 is CAIRKTGHFTDTQYF. Here the CDR3 DNA reads TGTGCCATCAGGAAGACAGGACATTTCACAGATACGCAGTATTTT.

V gene TRBV11-2 combines with J gene TRBJ2-5; 8 positions agree with TRBD1. The CDR3 has 14 residues. Germline V CDR1 and CDR2: SGHAT, FQNNGV. The V gene end was trimmed by 1 base and the J gene end by 3 bases; junction bases not matched to a gene: 1. In DNA form, the CDR3 reads TGTGCCAGCAGCTTAGTGACAGGGGAAGAGACCCAGTACTTC. Amino acid sequence: CASSLVTGEETQYF. The full variable domain, its missing parts supplied by reference TRBV11-2 and TRBJ2-5, is EAGVAQSPRYKIIEKRQSVAFWCNPISGHATLYWYQQILGQGPKLLIQFQNNGVVDDSQLPKDRFSAERLKGVDSTLKIQPAKLEDSAVYLCASSLVTGEETQYFGPGTRLLVL.

V usage is TRBV6-5 and J usage is TRBJ1-2; tentatively, D is TRBD1 (5 bases). This CDR3 contains 14 residues. Looked up from germline, CDR1 is MNHEY and CDR2 is SVGAGI. Trimming took 2 bases from V and 3 from J, leaving 10 bases between them. The CDR3 sequence is CASSYVRGDYGYTF. The CDR3 DNA sequence: TGTGCCAGCAGTTACGTTCGGGGGGACTATGGCTACACCTTC.

The chain carries TRBV5-1 and TRBJ1-5; D remains unclear. V was pared by 0 bases and J by 2 bases, with 15 bases between. Looked up from germline, CDR1 is SGHRS and CDR2 is YFSETQ. This CDR3 is 17 amino acids long. CDR3 bases: TGCGCCAGCAGCTTGGGCTCCCTGACTGGGGGCAATCAGCCCCAGCATTTT. This codes for CASSLGSLTGGNQPQHF.